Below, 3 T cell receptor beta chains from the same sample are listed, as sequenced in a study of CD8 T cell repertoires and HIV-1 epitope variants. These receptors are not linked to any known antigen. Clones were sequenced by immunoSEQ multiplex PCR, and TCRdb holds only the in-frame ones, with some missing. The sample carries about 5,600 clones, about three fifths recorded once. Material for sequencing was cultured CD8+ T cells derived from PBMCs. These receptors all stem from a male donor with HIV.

Here the CDR3 DNA reads TGTGCCAGCAGTGAAGAAAACTACTCCTACAATGAGCAGTTCTTC. It translates to CASSEENYSYNEQFF. The chain has TRBV6-1 and TRBJ2-1, with unresolved D. Germline CDR1 is MNHNS and CDR2 is SASEGT. The CDR3 covers 15 residues. Trimming removed 1 base at V and 0 bases at J, with 7 bases between.

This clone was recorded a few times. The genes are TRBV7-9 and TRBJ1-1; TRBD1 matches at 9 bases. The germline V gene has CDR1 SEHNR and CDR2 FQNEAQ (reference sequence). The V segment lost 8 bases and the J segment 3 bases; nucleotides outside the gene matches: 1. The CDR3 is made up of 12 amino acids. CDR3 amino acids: CASRQGDTEAFF. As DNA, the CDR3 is TGTGCCAGCCGACAGGGGGACACTGAAGCTTTCTTT.

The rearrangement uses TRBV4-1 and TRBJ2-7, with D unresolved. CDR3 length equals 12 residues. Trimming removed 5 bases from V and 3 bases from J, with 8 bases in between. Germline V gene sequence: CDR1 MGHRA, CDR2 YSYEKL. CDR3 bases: TGCGCCAGCAGCGGCAGCCTCTACGAGCAGTACTTC. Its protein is CASSGSLYEQYF.